Presented here are 17 T cell receptor beta chains from one specimen sequenced in a study of a mutant IDH1 vaccine in newly diagnosed glioma. Specified time point: week 23, last vaccination. Every single dose of the vaccine, 300 ug of mutant IDH1 20-mer peptide, came with topical imiquimod. Data came from immunoSEQ multiplex PCR; TCRdb stores just in-frame clones and leaves some out. The table shows around 19,000 clones, with about four fifths occurring only once. For these receptors, no antigen is known. The source was PBMCs, collected from a glioma patient whose treatment included an IDH1 peptide vaccine. The receptors originated from a young man with glioma.

This chain connects TRBV5-5 to TRBJ2-3, with 7 bases lining up with TRBD2. In germline, CDR1 is SGHKS, CDR2 YYEKEE (reference sequence). This CDR3 has 16 residues. Germline trimming cut 4 bases from V and 0 bases from J; bases unmatched to any gene: 8. CDR3 DNA sequence: TGTGCCAGCAGCCGGGGGGAACTTGCTAGCACAGATACGCAGTATTTT. Translation gives CASSRGELASTDTQYF.

The V call is TRBV6-5, the J call TRBJ1-5, with a tentative D call TRBD1 (6 bases). This CDR3 comprises 14 residues. V lost 6 bases, J lost 0 bases, and 9 bases lay in between. Germline CDR1 and CDR2: MNHEY and SVGAGI. CDR3: CASSDRTSNQPQHF. The CDR3 bases are TGTGCCAGCAGCGACAGGACTAGCAATCAGCCCCAGCATTTT.

V usage is TRBV19 and J usage is TRBJ1-2, with 11 bases that match TRBD1. V trimming: 9 bases; J trimming: 4 bases; junction bases outside the gene matches: 16. Germline CDR1 LNHDA, CDR2 SQIVND (reference sequence). The CDR3 has 17 residues. CDR3 sequence reads: CASRHRTGGSYSYGYTF. The CDR3 nucleotides are TGTGCCAGCCGACACCGGACAGGGGGCAGTTATAGCTATGGCTACACCTTC.

This clone was observed a few times. The chain uses TRBV4-1 and TRBJ1-1; TRBD1 aligns across 8 bases. Germline lookup yields CDR1 MGHRA and CDR2 YSYEKL. V shed 4 bases, J shed 7 bases, and the junction held 2 bases outside the gene matches. This CDR3 comprises 12 residues. CDR3 sequence reads: CASSRTGGEAFF. CDR3 nucleotides: TGCGCCAGCAGCCGAACAGGGGGTGAAGCTTTCTTT.

The gene calls are TRBV5-6 and TRBJ1-1, with TRBD1 matching 7 bases. This CDR3 comprises 15 residues. In germline, CDR1 is SGHDT, CDR2 YYEEEE. J was trimmed by 0 bases and V by 4 bases; bases with no gene match: 6. The CDR3 spells CASSDETGMNTEAFF. CDR3 coding DNA: TGTGCCAGCAGCGACGAGACAGGGATGAACACTGAAGCTTTCTTT.

This chain links TRBV19 with TRBJ1-3; D gene ambiguous. The CDR3 sequence is 17 residues long. Trimming shortened V by 5 bases and J by 0 bases, and 17 bases separated the two germline ends. In germline, CDR1 is LNHDA, CDR2 SQIVND (reference sequence). Written as DNA, the CDR3 is TGTGCCAGTAGTGCCCGAGGCGGCGAAGGCTCTGGAAACACCATATATTTT. Translation: CASSARGGEGSGNTIYF.

J is TRBJ1-1 and V is TRBV6-5; D gene ambiguous. The germline V gene has CDR1 MNHEY and CDR2 SVGAGI. V lost 0 bases and J lost 1, with 6 bases in between. This CDR3 has 14 residues. The CDR3 DNA sequence: TGTGCCAGCAGTTACTCTGCAGGGAACACTGAAGCTTTCTTT. Translated: CASSYSAGNTEAFF.

This clone came up a few times. The rearrangement uses TRBV4-1 and TRBJ1-4; D gene uncertain. The CDR3 totals 16 residues. Trimming removed 1 base from V and 2 bases from J, with 11 bases in between. The germline gives CDR1 MGHRA, CDR2 YSYEKL. The CDR3 region has the DNA TGCGCCAGCAGCCAAGTACCCTCGAGGACTAATGAAAAACTGTTTTTT. Its protein is CASSQVPSRTNEKLFF.

The V call is TRBV19, the J call TRBJ2-2; no clear D gene. The V and J ends lost 6 bases and 0 bases respectively, with 26 bases between them. Germline V gene lookup returns CDR1 LNHDA and CDR2 SQIVND (reference sequence). This CDR3 region has 20 residues. CDR3 sequence: CASSTPRATPDGSNTGELFF. The DNA for the CDR3 is TGTGCCAGTAGCACCCCCCGCGCCACTCCGGACGGCTCGAACACCGGGGAGCTGTTTTTT.

The CDR3 region is CAYSRSGSSYEQYF. DNA for the CDR3: TGTGCCTATAGCAGGAGCGGGAGCTCCTACGAGCAGTACTTC. The genes are TRBV6-1 and TRBJ2-7, with 8 positions matching TRBD2. The CDR3 contains 14 residues. The J segment lost 0 bases and the V segment lost 11 bases, leaving 9 bases of the junction unmatched. CDR1 and CDR2 (germline): MNHNS, SASEGT.

This clone was picked up a small number of times. V gene TRBV29-1 combines with J gene TRBJ1-1, with no clear D. The CDR3 totals 13 residues. Germline V gives CDR1 SQVTM, CDR2 ANQGSEA. Trimming shortened V by 2 bases and J by 0 bases, and 7 bases separated the two germline ends. The CDR3 DNA sequence: TGCAGCGTTGAATTAACCATGAACACTGAAGCTTTCTTT. As protein: CSVELTMNTEAFF. The full variable domain, in which reference TRBV29-1 and TRBJ1-1 provide the parts outside the CDR3, is SAVISQKPSRDICQRGTSLTIQCQVDSQVTMMFWYRQQPGQSLTLIATANQGSEATYESGFVIDKFPISRPNLTFSTLTVSNMSPEDSSIYLCSVELTMNTEAFFGQGTRLTVV.

J is TRBJ2-2 and V is TRBV14, with 12 bases aligning to TRBD2. V lost 2 bases, J lost 4 bases, and 2 bases stayed unmatched. Germline V lookup: CDR1 SGHDN, CDR2 FVKESK. The CDR3 has 16 residues. Here the CDR3 reads CASSQLAGGPTGELFF. The CDR3 nucleotides are TGTGCCAGCAGCCAACTAGCGGGAGGGCCCACCGGGGAGCTGTTTTTT.

This chain connects TRBV6-5 to TRBJ2-3; 8 nucleotides align to TRBD2. The J segment lost 8 bases and the V segment lost 0 bases, leaving 4 bases of the junction unmatched. The CDR3 has 14 amino acids. Per germline, CDR1 MNHEY and CDR2 SVGAGI. In DNA, the CDR3 is TGTGCCAGCAGTTACTCGGCGGGGGGCCGTACGCAGTATTTT. Translation: CASSYSAGGRTQYF.

This chain connects TRBV2 to TRBJ2-3, with D maybe TRBD2 (5 bases). Germline-derived CDR1 and CDR2 are SNHLY and FYNNEI. CDR3 length: 13 residues. V shed 7 bases and J shed 3 bases, with 11 bases lying between them. The CDR3 DNA sequence: TGTGCCAGCATTGGGAGAAATACAGATACGCAGTATTTT. The encoded protein is CASIGRNTDTQYF.

The rearrangement links TRBV5-1 to TRBJ2-7; TRBD1 matches 12 bases. Germline-derived CDR1 and CDR2 are SGHRS and YFSETQ. This CDR3 is built from 15 residues. With 3 bases clipped from V and 6 bases from J, the junction kept 7 bases outside the gene matches. In nucleotides, the CDR3 is TGCGCCAGCAGCTCCTGGGGGACAGGGGGCGCCGAGCAGTACTTC. As protein: CASSSWGTGGAEQYF.

The chain has TRBV19 and TRBJ2-2; 8 bases are shared with TRBD1. CDR3 size: 15 residues. The junction had 7 bases not matched to a gene; V was cut back by 5 bases and J by 5 bases. Per germline, CDR1 LNHDA and CDR2 SQIVND (reference sequence). The CDR3 bases are TGTGCCAGTAGTTCAGGGGGCGCCGGGACCGGGGAGCTGTTTTTT. Its protein product is CASSSGGAGTGELFF.

The chain recombines TRBV7-9 with TRBJ2-7; D gene uncertain. The CDR3 extends over 10 amino acids. Between the trimmed V and J ends, which lost 8 bases and 6 bases, there was a span of 8 bases. From germline, CDR1 is SEHNR and CDR2 FQNEAQ (reference sequence). DNA of the CDR3: TGTGCCAGCGGGGTGGTCGAGCAGTACTTC. Translating it yields CASGVVEQYF.